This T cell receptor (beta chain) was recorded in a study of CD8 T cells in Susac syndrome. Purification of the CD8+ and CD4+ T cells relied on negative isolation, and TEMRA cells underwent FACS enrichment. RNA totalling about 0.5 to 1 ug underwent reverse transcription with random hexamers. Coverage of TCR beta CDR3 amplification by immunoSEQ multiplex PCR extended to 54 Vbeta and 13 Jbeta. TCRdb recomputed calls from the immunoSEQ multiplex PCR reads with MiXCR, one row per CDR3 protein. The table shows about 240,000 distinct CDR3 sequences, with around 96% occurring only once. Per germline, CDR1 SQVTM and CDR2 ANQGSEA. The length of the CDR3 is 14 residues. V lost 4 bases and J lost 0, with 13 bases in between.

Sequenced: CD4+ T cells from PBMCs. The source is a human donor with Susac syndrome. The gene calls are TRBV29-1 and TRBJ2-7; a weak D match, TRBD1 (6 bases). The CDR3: CSVVEDSYSYEQYF. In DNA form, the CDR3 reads TGCAGCGTTGTAGAGGACAGTTACTCCTACGAGCAGTACTTC.